One and the same sample provided the 22 T cell receptor beta chains below, sequenced in a study of control samples from healthy donors and cancer patients (dated by TCRdb to the early 2020s). Library preparation employed the immunoSEQ multiplex PCR assay. Entries here come from immuneACCESS through TCRdb and include only in-frame sequences with V and J called. Some clones fail to appear in such tables; in the studies checked, an unresolved V gene covers under half of the shortfall, and the cause of the remainder is unknown. A total of about 120,000 clones appear in this sample, about 95% of them only once. The ten most abundant clones make up about 3.6% of the sample. Sequenced material: blood. These receptors were collected from a man under 40 in good health.

In DNA form, the CDR3 reads TGTGCCAGTAGTGGCGGGGTGTCACCCCTCCACTTT. Amino acid sequence: CASSGGVSPLHF. The chain combines TRBV19 with TRBJ1-6, with no clear D. Germline V gene sequence: CDR1 LNHDA, CDR2 SQIVND (reference sequence). The CDR3 length is 12 residues. Trimming took off 5 bases at V and 10 bases at J, with 9 bases between the two ends.

The chain couples TRBV12-3 or TRBV12-4 to TRBJ2-2; no clear D. The CDR3 consists of 11 residues. Trimming removed 3 bases at V and 7 bases at J, with 3 bases between. This CDR3 is CASSLNGELFF. CDR3 coding DNA: TGTGCCAGCAGTTTGAACGGGGAGCTGTTTTTT.

In the case of this clone: The sample has other DNA sequences that encode this CDR3 too. This chain connects TRBV11-2 to TRBJ2-1; 15 positions match TRBD2. Trimming took 5 bases from V and 7 from J; bases not matched to a gene: 3. The CDR3 length is 15 residues. Germline V gives CDR1 SGHAT, CDR2 FQNNGV. The DNA for the CDR3 is TGTGCCAGCAGCCGGACTAGCGGGGGGGGTAATGAGCAGTTCTTC. Its protein is CASSRTSGGGNEQFF.

The V call is TRBV7-9, the J call TRBJ1-2; no reliable D call. Trimming pared 8 bases from V and 3 bases from J, leaving 13 bases between. The germline V gene has CDR1 SEHNR and CDR2 FQNEAQ (reference sequence). The CDR3 sequence is 13 residues long. CDR3 DNA: TGTGCCAGCTCATTTGAAGGTGACTATGGCTACACCTTC. Residues: CASSFEGDYGYTF.

V and J are TRBV18 and TRBJ1-1; no clear D. V was pared by 3 bases and J by 1 base, with 9 bases between. The germline V gene has CDR1 KGHSH and CDR2 LQKENI. This CDR3 is built from 14 residues. In nucleotides, the CDR3 is TGTGCCAGCTCACCTGCCGCCCGGAACACTGAAGCTTTCTTT. Its translation is CASSPAARNTEAFF.

The chain links TRBV5-1 to TRBJ1-2; D remains ambiguous. There are 15 residues in the CDR3. CDR1 is SGHRS and CDR2 is YFSETQ in the germline V gene. The ends were cut back, 3 bases at V and 4 bases at J, with 16 bases in the middle. CDR3 protein: CASSSGGPGGYGYTF. CDR3 DNA sequence: TGCGCCAGCAGCTCAGGAGGTCCCGGCGGCTATGGCTACACCTTC.

The rearrangement uses TRBV7-9 and TRBJ1-4, with TRBD1 matching 9 bases. V gave up 5 bases and J gave up 7 bases; unmatched junction bases: 8. The V gene's germline CDR1 is SEHNR and CDR2 FQNEAQ (reference sequence). The CDR3 totals 15 residues. The chain's CDR3 is CASSTATGGIEKLFF. CDR3 in DNA: TGTGCCAGCAGCACCGCGACAGGGGGTATTGAAAAACTGTTTTTT.

The gene calls are TRBV7-2 and TRBJ1-6; D perhaps matches TRBD1 (5 bases). Germline V gene lookup returns CDR1 SGHTA and CDR2 FQGNSA. Trimming took 2 bases from V and 5 from J, leaving 16 bases between them. The CDR3 runs to 17 residues. The CDR3 sequence is CASSLPPTGTDNSPLHF. The DNA of the CDR3 is TGTGCCAGCAGCTTACCTCCGACGGGGACCGATAATTCACCCCTCCACTTT.

This clone appeared a few times. The chain's CDR3 is CASSLPGSGELFF. DNA for the CDR3: TGTGCCAGCAGCTTACCAGGATCCGGGGAGCTGTTTTTT. The rearrangement uses TRBV7-3 and TRBJ2-2; the D is unclear. Trimming took off 2 bases at V and 6 bases at J, with 7 bases between the two ends. The CDR3 is 13 amino acids. The V gene's germline CDR1 is SGHTA and CDR2 FQGTGA.

V usage is TRBV3-1 (or the pseudogene TRBV3-2) and J usage is TRBJ2-7; the match to TRBD2 covers 11 bases. The V and J ends lost 4 bases and 7 bases, in that order; junction bases with no gene match: 9. CDR3 length: 15 amino acids. CDR1 and CDR2 from the germline V gene are LGHDT and YNNKEL (reference sequence). The CDR3 here is CASSRPGTSGLEQYF. In DNA form, the CDR3 reads TGTGCCAGCAGCCGACCCGGGACTAGCGGTTTAGAGCAGTACTTC.

This clone showed up just once. V gene TRBV7-6 combines with J gene TRBJ1-3; D perhaps matches TRBD1 (5 bases). V gave up 3 bases and J gave up 0 bases, with 9 bases separating them. CDR1 and CDR2 from the germline V gene are SGHVS and FNYEAQ. CDR3 length: 15 amino acids. The CDR3 DNA follows: TGTGCCAGCAGCTTTAGGGGTCTCTCTGGAAACACCATATATTTT. Its translation: CASSFRGLSGNTIYF. Supplemented by reference TRBV7-6 and TRBJ1-3, the full variable domain reads GAGVSQSPRYKVTKRGQDVALRCDPISGHVSLYWYRQALGQGPEFLTYFNYEAQQDKSGLPNDRFSAERPEGSISTLTIQRTEQRDSAMYRCASSFRGLSGNTIYFGEGSWLTVV.

The V gene is TRBV9, the J gene TRBJ2-7; 9 bases agree with TRBD1. With 2 bases clipped from V and 2 bases from J, the junction kept 5 bases outside the gene matches. Germline V CDR1 and CDR2: SGDLS, YYNGEE. This CDR3 comprises 15 residues. The CDR3 region is CASSVVGTGTYEQYF. As DNA, the CDR3 is TGTGCCAGCAGCGTTGTCGGGACAGGGACCTACGAGCAGTACTTC.

The chain joins TRBV19 to TRBJ1-1; 12 bases fit TRBD1. The CDR3 totals 15 residues. J lost 1 base, V lost 8 bases, and 5 bases had no gene match. The germline V gene encodes CDR1 LNHDA and CDR2 SQIVND (reference sequence). In DNA form, the CDR3 reads TGTGCCAGTTCTGGGACAGGGGGCGCGAACACTGAAGCTTTCTTT. It encodes CASSGTGGANTEAFF.

In its sample, this clone was seen once. The chain has TRBV7-2 and TRBJ2-7; D gene unclear. Between the trimmed V and J ends, which lost 0 bases and 0 bases, there was a span of 6 bases. The CDR3 spans 14 residues. From germline, CDR1 is SGHTA and CDR2 FQGNSA. The CDR3 is CASSLARSSYEQYF. The CDR3 region has the DNA TGTGCCAGCAGCTTAGCCAGATCCTCCTACGAGCAGTACTTC.

The V gene is TRBV7-2, the J gene TRBJ2-1, with 9 bases aligning to TRBD2. The CDR3 loop spans 15 amino acids. The V segment lost 3 bases and the J segment 7 bases; nucleotides outside the gene matches: 7. Per germline, CDR1 SGHTA and CDR2 FQGNSA. The CDR3 region has the DNA TGTGCCAGCAGCTTTCGCGGGGGGGCGGTGAATGAGCAGTTCTTC. Translation: CASSFRGGAVNEQFF. The full variable domain, in which reference TRBV7-2 and TRBJ2-1 provide the parts outside the CDR3, is GAGVSQSPSNKVTEKGKDVELRCDPISGHTALYWYRQSLGQGLEFLIYFQGNSAPDKSGLPSDRFSAERTGGSVSTLTIQRTQQEDSAVYLCASSFRGGAVNEQFFGPGTRLTVL.

V is TRBV19 and J is TRBJ2-1, with a tentative D call TRBD1 (6 bases). V dropped 3 bases and J dropped 5 bases, with 11 bases sitting between them. The germline V gene has CDR1 LNHDA and CDR2 SQIVND (reference sequence). This CDR3 contains 14 residues. This CDR3 is CASSIRTVNNEQFF. In DNA form, the CDR3 reads TGTGCCAGTAGTATTAGGACAGTAAACAATGAGCAGTTCTTC.

This clone was counted a single time. V gene TRBV5-1 combines with J gene TRBJ1-2; D is possibly TRBD1 (5 bases). CDR3 size: 14 residues. In germline, CDR1 is SGHRS, CDR2 YFSETQ. Trimming removed 4 bases from V and 5 bases from J, with 15 bases in between. For the CDR3, the DNA is TGCGCCAGCAGCCCTGGGACGCCAGAATATGGCTACACCTTC. Translated, it gives CASSPGTPEYGYTF.

The rearrangement links TRBV9 to TRBJ1-1, with 11 bases fitting TRBD1. J gave up 6 bases and V 3 bases, and 4 bases lay outside the gene matches. Germline CDR1 is SGDLS and CDR2 is YYNGEE. The CDR3 covers 14 residues. The CDR3 DNA is TGTGCCAGCAGCGGGGGACAGGGGGTTTCTGAAGCTTTCTTT. This encodes CASSGGQGVSEAFF.

The chain combines TRBV27 with TRBJ2-5, with D tentatively TRBD2 (6 bases). Germline V lookup: CDR1 MNHEY, CDR2 SMNVEV (reference sequence). The CDR3 consists of 14 residues. V lost 6 bases, J lost 7 bases, and 18 bases lay in between. The DNA for the CDR3 is TGTGCCAGCAGAAACCCCGGGACTCCGGGGACCCAGTACTTC. Residues: CASRNPGTPGTQYF.

This chain links TRBV4-3 with TRBJ2-5; no reliable D call. The CDR3 is 15 residues long. Trimming stripped 0 bases from V and 4 bases from J, with 12 bases between. Germline V gene lookup returns CDR1 LGHNA and CDR2 YSLEER. CDR3 DNA: TGCGCCAGCAGCCAAGAACGACTGCTAACAGAGACCCAGTACTTC. It translates to CASSQERLLTETQYF.

The V gene is TRBV4-1, the J gene TRBJ1-6; maybe TRBD1 (6 bases). The CDR3 runs 15 residues. Germline V gene data show CDR1 as MGHRA and CDR2 as YSYEKL. V shed 1 base and J shed 9 bases, with 13 bases lying between them. Written as DNA, the CDR3 is TGCGCCAGCAGCCAAGTCCCGGGGGCTAGTTCACCCCTCCACTTT. Translation gives CASSQVPGASSPLHF.

This chain connects TRBV2 to TRBJ1-2, with D possibly matching TRBD1 (6 bases). The CDR3 is 12 amino acids. Germline V gives CDR1 SNHLY, CDR2 FYNNEI. V lost 7 bases, J lost 7 bases, and 13 bases lay in between. The CDR3 DNA is TGTGCCAGCACTCTTACAGGGTTTGGCTACACCTTC. Translation: CASTLTGFGYTF.